A single sample gave rise to the 18 T cell receptor beta chains below, sequenced in a study of T-cell reconstitution after alpha-beta-depleted transplantation in children. Unique molecular identifiers were incorporated into the prepared TCRbeta library. TCRdb recomputed calls from the PCR reads with MiXCR, one row per CDR3 protein. The table has approximately 420,000 distinct CDR3 sequences, under 13% seen once. Sequences were derived from PBMCs from the stem cell graft donor, sampled from the stem cell graft. All receptors derive from a human donor who donated a stem cell graft to a child with acute myeloid leukemia.

This clonotype was found a few times. The rearrangement links TRBV7-2 to TRBJ2-3; D is ambiguous. Germline CDR1 and CDR2: SGHTA and FQGNSA. The CDR3 totals 12 residues. V dropped 5 bases and J dropped 5 bases, with 8 bases sitting between them. The chain's CDR3 is CASSGVRDTQYF. The CDR3 nucleotides are TGTGCCAGCAGCGGGGTTCGAGATACGCAGTATTTT.

This clonotype appeared a few times. The chain has TRBV29-1 and TRBJ2-7; the D is unclear. Germline lookup yields CDR1 SQVTM and CDR2 ANQGSEA. The CDR3 has 11 residues. With 4 bases removed from V and 3 bases from J, the gap between germline ends came to 7 bases. The DNA for the CDR3 is TGCAGCGTTGGTATAGACTACGAGCAGTACTTC. This gives the protein CSVGIDYEQYF.

This clonotype was detected a few times. The chain recombines TRBV5-1 with TRBJ1-1; weak D call: TRBD1 (5 bases). V shed 3 bases and J shed 3 bases, with 27 bases lying between them. Germline V gene sequence: CDR1 SGHRS, CDR2 YFSETQ. CDR3 size: 19 residues. CDR3 nucleotide sequence: TGCGCCAGCAGCTCGCAAATATTGACCACGGACACTTCTCACACTGAAGCTTTCTTT. This translates into CASSSQILTTDTSHTEAFF.

The CDR3 reads CASSQGQLAYYNEQFF. CDR3 nucleotide sequence: TGTGCCAGCAGCCAAGGGCAACTAGCGTACTACAATGAGCAGTTCTTC. The V call is TRBV4-2, the J call TRBJ2-1; 7 bases are a match to TRBD2. V shed 1 base and J 3 bases; nucleotides not matched to a gene: 6. The CDR3 is 16 residues long. Per the germline V gene, CDR1 is LGHNA and CDR2 is YNFKEQ.

This chain connects TRBV29-1 to TRBJ2-5, with TRBD1 identical over 7 bases. The CDR3 contains 13 residues. Germline CDR1 is SQVTM and CDR2 is ANQGSEA. The trim removed 7 bases at V and 4 bases at J, leaving 9 bases unmatched. CDR3 sequence (DNA): TGCAGCGCATCAGGCTACAGGGGAGAGACCCAGTACTTC. Amino acid sequence: CSASGYRGETQYF.

The genes are TRBV29-1 and TRBJ2-7; D might be TRBD2 (5 bases). Germline CDR1 SQVTM, CDR2 ANQGSEA. This CDR3 region has 12 residues. The CDR3 bases are TGCATCCAACGCGGGCACCCCTACGAGCAGTACGTC. Amino acid sequence: CIQRGHPYEQYV.

This clonotype was counted a few times. The V call is TRBV10-3, the J call TRBJ2-3; TRBD2 aligns across 7 bases. Germline CDR1 and CDR2: ENHRY and SYGVKD. The CDR3 totals 15 residues. Unmatched junction bases numbered 8, after V lost 6 bases and J lost 2 bases. The CDR3 spells CAIREGLTPTDTQYF. The CDR3 nucleotides are TGTGCCATCAGGGAGGGACTAACCCCCACAGATACGCAGTATTTT.

This clonotype occurred a few times. V is TRBV7-8 and J is TRBJ2-1; tentatively, D is TRBD2 (6 bases). CDR3 size: 14 residues. Per the germline V gene, CDR1 is SGHVS and CDR2 is FQNEAQ. V gave up 5 bases and J gave up 10 bases, with 18 bases separating them. CDR3: CASSHRTTLAEQFF. DNA for the CDR3: TGTGCCAGCAGCCACCGGACTACTTTGGCAGAGCAGTTCTTC.

This clonotype occurred a few times. The chain employs TRBV10-3 and TRBJ1-2; no clear D. Germline V lookup: CDR1 ENHRY, CDR2 SYGVKD. Trimming took 10 bases from V and 6 from J, leaving 21 bases between them. This CDR3 is built from 14 residues. The CDR3 DNA follows: TGTGCCAGCCGTAACGGCTCCCTAGCGCATGGCTACACCTTC. Its translation is CASRNGSLAHGYTF.

V and J are TRBV29-1 and TRBJ2-1, with no clear D. CDR3 length: 10 amino acids. Germline values: CDR1 SQVTM, CDR2 ANQGSEA. The ends were cut back, 4 bases at V and 8 bases at J, with 6 bases in the middle. CDR3 residues: CSVVFYEQFF. CDR3 DNA: TGCAGCGTTGTATTCTATGAGCAGTTCTTC.

The V call is TRBV2, the J call TRBJ2-1; no clear D gene. V was clipped by 1 base and J by 0 bases, with 7 bases between them. CDR3 size: 15 residues. Looked up from germline, CDR1 is SNHLY and CDR2 is FYNNEI. The CDR3 sequence is CASSEGSYSYNEQFF. The CDR3 DNA is TGTGCCAGCAGTGAAGGCAGCTACTCCTACAATGAGCAGTTCTTC.

The chain has TRBV4-2 and TRBJ2-1; tentatively, D is TRBD1 (6 bases). The CDR3 contains 15 residues. Trimming stripped 0 bases from V and 4 bases from J, with 10 bases between. Looked up from germline, CDR1 is LGHNA and CDR2 is YNFKEQ. As DNA, the CDR3 is TGTGCCAGCAGCCAAGAAGGCAGGGGATACAATGAGCAGTTCTTC. Encoded protein: CASSQEGRGYNEQFF.

The rearrangement joins TRBV6-6 to TRBJ2-7, with D perhaps TRBD1 or TRBD2 (6 bases each). There are 13 residues in the CDR3. From germline, CDR1 is MNHNY and CDR2 SVGAGI (reference sequence). V shed 4 bases and J shed 9 bases, with 16 bases lying between them. DNA for the CDR3: TGTGCCAGCAGTTTAAGGGGGGCAAGGGGGCAGTACTTC. It is translated as CASSLRGARGQYF.

This clonotype has a count of ten or more. The rearrangement joins TRBV7-6 to TRBJ1-1; D unclear. This CDR3 is built from 13 residues. Germline V gives CDR1 SGHVS, CDR2 FNYEAQ. V was shortened by 3 bases and J by 2 bases, with 7 bases between the two germline ends. This CDR3 reads CASSFWGNTEAFF. The CDR3 coding sequence is TGTGCCAGCAGCTTTTGGGGTAACACTGAAGCTTTCTTT.

V and J are TRBV12-3 or TRBV12-4 and TRBJ2-4; possible D gene TRBD1, 6 bases. This CDR3 region has 13 residues. Trimming cost V 3 bases and J 8 bases, with 11 bases left between them. This CDR3 reads CASSLWGLDIQYF. Written as DNA, the CDR3 is TGTGCCAGCAGTTTGTGGGGGCTTGACATTCAGTACTTC.

This rearrangement joins TRBV6-5 to TRBJ1-2; D is unclear. Per germline, CDR1 MNHEY and CDR2 SVGAGI. The CDR3 has 11 residues. V was cut by 7 bases and J by 5 bases, with 8 bases left in between. This CDR3 reads CASKGDYGYTF. The CDR3 DNA reads TGTGCCAGCAAAGGTGATTATGGCTACACCTTC.

As DNA, the CDR3 is TGTGCCAGCAGCACCCGTCCGGACAGTGAGCAGTTCTTC. Translation gives CASSTRPDSEQFF. The chain joins TRBV9 to TRBJ2-1; D is possibly TRBD1 (6 bases). CDR3 length: 13 residues. The germline V gene encodes CDR1 SGDLS and CDR2 YYNGEE. The V gene lost 4 bases and the J gene lost 9 bases, with 14 bases spanning the gap.

This clonotype was seen a few times. The genes are TRBV5-1 and TRBJ1-1; D call uncertain. From germline, CDR1 is SGHRS and CDR2 YFSETQ. V lost 0 bases and J 7 bases, leaving 10 bases between the germline ends. CDR3 length equals 13 residues. The CDR3 loop is CASSLAASNEAFF. For the CDR3, the DNA is TGCGCCAGCAGCTTGGCGGCAAGCAATGAAGCTTTCTTT.